Presented here are 29 T cell receptor beta chains from one specimen sequenced in a study of blood T cell repertoires in COVID-19 (TCRdb year 2020). Libraries came from the immunoSEQ multiplex PCR assay. Not all clones reach the TCRdb copy of this immuneACCESS table, which keeps in-frame sequences only. Checked studies attribute under half of the gap to unresolved V genes and leave the rest unexplained. Recorded for this sample are about 160,000 clones; more than 60% of them occurred a single time. Approximately 3% of the sample comes from the top ten. Specimen: peripheral blood. These receptors came from a man between 70 and 80 years old with acute or convalescent COVID-19.

The CDR3, as DNA: TGTGCCAGCAGTTACTACGAGGGTGGCTACAATGAGCAGTTCTTC. Translated, it gives CASSYYEGGYNEQFF. The J gene is TRBJ2-1, the V gene TRBV6-5; a possible D gene is TRBD2 (5 bases). The CDR3 has 15 amino acids. Trimming left V 1 base short and J 3 bases short, with 10 bases between. The germline V gene has CDR1 MNHEY and CDR2 SVGAGI.

The genes are TRBV30 and TRBJ1-6; D call uncertain. Germline V CDR1 and CDR2: GTSNPN, SVGIG (reference sequence). The CDR3 extends over 12 amino acids. V lost 0 bases and J lost 19, with 16 bases in between. The CDR3 DNA follows: TGTGCCTGGAGTGTCCTCAGAGGCCTCCCACACTTT. Amino acid sequence: CAWSVLRGLPHF.

The chain links TRBV6-6 to TRBJ2-1; weak D call: TRBD2 (6 bases). The CDR3 is 14 amino acids. The germline gives CDR1 MNHNY, CDR2 SVGAGI (reference sequence). V was pared by 6 bases and J by 0 bases, with 9 bases between. The CDR3 spells CASRPGSSYNEQFF. Here the CDR3 DNA reads TGTGCCAGCAGACCCGGGAGCTCCTACAATGAGCAGTTCTTC.

V usage is TRBV3-1 (or the pseudogene TRBV3-2) and J usage is TRBJ2-1; 9 bases map to TRBD2. Trimming took 1 base from V and 3 from J; bases not matched to a gene: 1. The CDR3 runs 15 residues. Germline CDR1 is LGHDT and CDR2 is YNNKEL (reference sequence). CDR3 region: CASSQVLAGYNEQFF. As DNA, the CDR3 is TGTGCCAGCAGCCAAGTACTAGCGGGCTACAATGAGCAGTTCTTC.

The chain employs TRBV27 and TRBJ1-2, with 7 bases fitting TRBD1. Trimming took 5 bases from V and 6 from J; bases not matched to a gene: 9. Germline CDR1 and CDR2: MNHEY and SMNVEV (reference sequence). The CDR3 sequence is 14 residues long. The DNA of the CDR3 is TGTGCCAGCAGTCCTACGACAGGGTCGCATGGCTACACCTTC. Translated, it gives CASSPTTGSHGYTF.

The chain recombines TRBV24-1 with TRBJ2-1; D may be TRBD2 (6 bases). Between the trimmed V and J ends, which lost 3 bases and 0 bases, there was a span of 11 bases. Germline values: CDR1 KGHDR, CDR2 SFDVKD. The CDR3 spans 16 residues. The CDR3 nucleotides read TGTGCCACCAGTGATCGGGACTCCGGCTCCTACAATGAGCAGTTCTTC. It codes for CATSDRDSGSYNEQFF.

This rearrangement joins TRBV11-2 to TRBJ2-1; TRBD1 is a possible D gene (5 bases). The V end lost 5 bases, the J end lost 7 bases, and 12 bases lay between the germline ends. Germline V gene lookup returns CDR1 SGHAT and CDR2 FQNNGV. This CDR3 has 13 residues. Here the CDR3 DNA reads TGTGCCAGCAGCGTCGTGGGGCAGAATGAGCAGTTCTTC. This translates into CASSVVGQNEQFF.

The genes are TRBV30 and TRBJ2-1; 8 bases are a match to TRBD2. In germline, CDR1 is GTSNPN, CDR2 SVGIG (reference sequence). With V trimmed by 4 bases and J by 3 bases, 2 bases remained unmatched. The CDR3 has 13 residues. CDR3 loop: CAWTLADYNEQFF. CDR3 sequence (DNA): TGTGCCTGGACACTAGCGGACTACAATGAGCAGTTCTTC. The full variable domain, rest sourced from reference TRBV30 and TRBJ2-1, is SQTIHQWPATLVQPVGSPLSLECTVEGTSNPNLYWYRQAAGRGLQLLFYSVGIGQISSEVPQNLSASRPQDRQFILSSKKLLLSDSGFYLCAWTLADYNEQFFGPGTRLTVL.

The rearrangement joins TRBV4-2 to TRBJ2-1; 10 positions agree with TRBD2. Unmatched junction bases numbered 5, after V lost 3 bases and J lost 6 bases. The CDR3 spans 15 residues. CDR1 and CDR2 (germline): LGHNA, YNFKEQ. The CDR3: CASSQSGRGLNEQFF. CDR3 bases: TGTGCCAGCAGCCAGAGCGGGAGGGGTCTCAATGAGCAGTTCTTC.

The gene calls are TRBV19 and TRBJ2-7; D gene ambiguous. V lost 6 bases to trimming and J lost 5 bases, with 11 bases between them. Germline lookup yields CDR1 LNHDA and CDR2 SQIVND (reference sequence). This CDR3 region has 12 residues. CDR3: CASRSTGDEQYF. In nucleotides, the CDR3 is TGTGCCAGTAGGTCGACGGGTGACGAGCAGTACTTC.

This chain joins TRBV15 and TRBJ1-4; no reliable D call. Germline V gene lookup returns CDR1 LNHNV and CDR2 YYDKDF (reference sequence). This CDR3 spans 13 amino acids. Trimming removed 4 bases from V and 5 bases from J, with 8 bases in between. CDR3 sequence reads: CATSTNKNEKLFF. CDR3 DNA: TGTGCCACCAGCACGAACAAGAATGAAAAACTGTTTTTT.

This chain uses TRBV19 with TRBJ2-3; 12 bases line up with TRBD2. V trimming: 7 bases; J trimming: 4 bases; junction bases outside the gene matches: 6. The germline CDR1 and CDR2 sequences are LNHDA and SQIVND (reference sequence). This CDR3 has 15 residues. The chain's CDR3 is CASKLRLAGADTQYF. In DNA, the CDR3 is TGTGCCAGTAAGTTAAGACTAGCGGGAGCAGATACGCAGTATTTT.

The gene calls are TRBV28 and TRBJ1-1; 7 positions agree with TRBD1. This CDR3 comprises 11 residues. Trimming cost V 6 bases and J 10 bases; bases outside gene matches: 5. CDR1 is MDHEN, CDR2 SYDVKM, per germline. The CDR3 coding sequence is TGTGCCAGCAGGCACAGGGGAGGAGCTTTCTTT. Its translation: CASRHRGGAFF.

V and J are TRBV25-1 and TRBJ1-1; the D gene is possibly TRBD1 (5 bases). This CDR3 is 12 amino acids long. Germline CDR1 MGHDK, CDR2 SYGVNS. The germline V and J ends were trimmed by 4 bases and 11 bases, with 14 bases remaining between them. CDR3 amino acids: CASSVAGGAAFF. The CDR3 coding sequence is TGTGCCAGCAGTGTAGCAGGTGGGGCGGCTTTCTTT.

The chain links TRBV28 to TRBJ1-3, with 8 bases that match TRBD1. Germline V gene sequence: CDR1 MDHEN, CDR2 SYDVKM. This CDR3 region has 16 residues. V was pared by 4 bases and J by 2 bases, with 7 bases of the junction left unmatched. CDR3 sequence: CASSSSGQGPGNTIYF. DNA for the CDR3: TGTGCCAGCAGTTCATCCGGACAGGGACCTGGAAACACCATATATTTT.

This clone was seen a single time. The chain joins TRBV9 to TRBJ2-3, with 10 bases fitting TRBD2. Germline CDR1 and CDR2: SGDLS and YYNGEE. Trimming removed 4 bases from V and 2 bases from J; junction bases left unmatched: 7. The CDR3 loop spans 16 amino acids. The CDR3, as DNA: TGTGCCAGCAGCACCTCCGGACTAGCGGTCACAGATACGCAGTATTTT. Translation gives CASSTSGLAVTDTQYF.

The chain recombines TRBV2 with TRBJ2-7; the match to TRBD1 covers 9 bases. The V gene end was trimmed by 6 bases and the J gene end by 0 bases; junction bases not matched to a gene: 6. CDR3 length: 15 residues. Germline loops: CDR1 SNHLY, CDR2 FYNNEI. DNA of the CDR3: TGTGCCAGCAGCAAGACAGGGGGGGCCTCCTACGAGCAGTACTTC. Translated: CASSKTGGASYEQYF.

This chain connects TRBV2 to TRBJ1-2; tentatively, D is TRBD1 (5 bases). V lost 7 bases and J lost 7, with 13 bases in between. Germline V CDR1 and CDR2: SNHLY, FYNNEI. The CDR3 is 12 amino acids. The CDR3 region is CASIPTVGGYTF. CDR3 DNA: TGTGCCAGCATCCCGACAGTTGGTGGCTACACCTTC.

Only a few counts were recorded for this clone. The rearrangement joins TRBV11-2 to TRBJ2-2, with 7 bases that match TRBD1. Germline CDR1 SGHAT, CDR2 FQNNGV. The CDR3 sequence is 14 residues long. J gave up 8 bases and V 3 bases, and 6 bases lay outside the gene matches. The chain's CDR3 is CASSLTGFMGELFF. The CDR3 DNA follows: TGTGCCAGCAGCTTGACAGGGTTTATGGGGGAGCTGTTTTTT.

The chain is built from TRBV7-8 and TRBJ1-2, with D possibly being TRBD1 (5 bases). The CDR3 is 15 residues long. Germline V gene data show CDR1 as SGHVS and CDR2 as FQNEAQ. Trimming left V 1 base short and J 0 bases short, with 9 bases between. As DNA, the CDR3 is TGTGCCAGCAGCTTAGACGGGGGGACTAACTATGGCTACACCTTC. Protein: CASSLDGGTNYGYTF.

The rearrangement joins TRBV29-1 to TRBJ1-1; D unresolved. The CDR3 contains 12 residues. Germline loops: CDR1 SQVTM, CDR2 ANQGSEA. V lost 5 bases and J lost 0, with 7 bases in between. The CDR3 is CSVQVMNTEAFF. The CDR3, as DNA: TGCAGCGTTCAGGTCATGAACACTGAAGCTTTCTTT.

V is TRBV5-1 and J is TRBJ2-1; 9 positions match TRBD1. The CDR3 is 15 residues long. J gave up 8 bases and V 0 bases, and 6 bases lay outside the gene matches. CDR1 is SGHRS and CDR2 is YFSETQ in the germline V gene. CDR3 residues: CASSLAVTGGDEQFF. The CDR3 DNA sequence: TGCGCCAGCAGCTTGGCGGTGACAGGGGGGGATGAGCAGTTCTTC.

This clone is a singleton in its sample. CDR3 sequence (DNA): TGTGCCAGCAGCTCATACAGGGGGGCCAGCCAAGAGACCCAGTACTTC. Amino acid sequence: CASSSYRGASQETQYF. The chain is built from TRBV5-4 and TRBJ2-5, with TRBD1 identical over 8 bases. J was trimmed by 1 base and V by 3 bases; bases with no gene match: 8. The CDR3 runs to 16 residues. Germline CDR1 reads SGHNT; CDR2 reads YYREEE (reference sequence).

The rearrangement uses TRBV29-1 and TRBJ2-6, with a possible D match to TRBD1 (6 bases). The CDR3 is 14 amino acids. Trimming pared 7 bases from V and 1 base from J, leaving 11 bases between. Per the germline V gene, CDR1 is SQVTM and CDR2 is ANQGSEA. CDR3 bases: TGCAGCGCGTACAGGGATTCTGGGGCCAACGTCCTGACTTTC. Residues: CSAYRDSGANVLTF. The complete variable domain, with remaining parts taken from reference TRBV29-1 and TRBJ2-6, reads SAVISQKPSRDICQRGTSLTIQCQVDSQVTMMFWYRQQPGQSLTLIATANQGSEATYESGFVIDKFPISRPNLTFSTLTVSNMSPEDSSIYLCSAYRDSGANVLTFGAGSRLTVL.

This clone has only a few counts. The rearrangement links TRBV2 to TRBJ2-7, with TRBD1 matching 8 bases. Trimming took 5 bases from V and 7 from J; bases not matched to a gene: 10. CDR1 and CDR2 from the germline V gene are SNHLY and FYNNEI. The CDR3 consists of 14 residues. The CDR3: CASSTTGGLGEQYF. CDR3 nucleotides: TGTGCCAGCAGTACTACAGGGGGGCTAGGAGAGCAGTACTTC.

The rearrangement joins TRBV11-3 to TRBJ2-5; D remains ambiguous. Germline V gives CDR1 SGHNT, CDR2 YENEEA. The length of the CDR3 is 14 residues. Trimming removed 3 bases from V and 0 bases from J, with 8 bases in between. CDR3 sequence (DNA): TGTGCCAGCAGCTTGGGCGATCACCAAGAGACCCAGTACTTC. This translates into CASSLGDHQETQYF.

V usage is TRBV5-1 and J usage is TRBJ2-7, with TRBD1 matching 7 bases. The J segment lost 3 bases and the V segment lost 4 bases, leaving 10 bases of the junction unmatched. The germline gives CDR1 SGHRS, CDR2 YFSETQ. The CDR3 has 15 residues. The CDR3 DNA follows: TGCGCCAGCAGCCCAGGACAGGTCATTATCTACGAGCAGTACTTC. Encoded protein: CASSPGQVIIYEQYF.

This clone was detected only a few times. The genes are TRBV6-6 and TRBJ1-4; 7 positions agree with TRBD1. V lost 5 bases to trimming and J lost 2 bases; unmatched junction nucleotides: 2. Germline V gene sequence: CDR1 MNHNY, CDR2 SVGAGI (reference sequence). This CDR3 has 14 residues. The CDR3 DNA reads as TGTGCCAGCAGTATGACAGGGACTAATGAAAAACTGTTTTTT. Amino acids: CASSMTGTNEKLFF.

The chain joins TRBV29-1 to TRBJ1-2; TRBD1 might be the D (5 bases). Germline values: CDR1 SQVTM, CDR2 ANQGSEA. This CDR3 contains 11 residues. In nucleotides, the CDR3 is TGCGGTTCCAGGGAACTCTATGGCTACACCTTC. This gives the protein CGSRELYGYTF.